This TCR beta chain was recorded in a study of blood T cells in healthy people across ages. CDR3 length equals 14 residues. Trimming cost V 3 bases and J 2 bases; bases outside gene matches: 6. In germline, CDR1 is DFQATT, CDR2 SNEGSKA (reference sequence). A J-beta primer mix and a sample-barcoded 5' primer were used in a second PCR of about 6 to 12 cycles. The template-switch adaptor, which had 12 random nucleotides, put a tag on each cDNA molecule. TCRdb reanalysed the 5' RACE reads using MiXCR and keeps one entry per CDR3 protein. This sample has about 290,000 distinct CDR3 sequences, with 25% to 30% found just once. This clonotype occurred many times.

The material sequenced was blood. The sequence was obtained from a woman aged 70-85 years in good health. The chain carries TRBV20-1 and TRBJ2-7, with TRBD1 identical over 8 bases. CDR3 nucleotides: TGCAGTGCTAGCCCGGGACAGGTTCCCTACGAGCAGTACTTC. Amino acid sequence: CSASPGQVPYEQYF.